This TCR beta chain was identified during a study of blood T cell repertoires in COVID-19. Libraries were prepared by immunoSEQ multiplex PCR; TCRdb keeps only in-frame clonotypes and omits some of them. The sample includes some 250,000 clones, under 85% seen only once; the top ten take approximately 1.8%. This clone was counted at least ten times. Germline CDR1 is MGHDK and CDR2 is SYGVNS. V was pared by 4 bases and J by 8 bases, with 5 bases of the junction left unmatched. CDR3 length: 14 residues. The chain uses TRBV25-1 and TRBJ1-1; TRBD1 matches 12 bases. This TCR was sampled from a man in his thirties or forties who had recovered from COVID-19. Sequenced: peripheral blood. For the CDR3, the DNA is TGTGCCAGCAGTGTCCCGGGACAGGGGGCAGAAGCTTTCTTT. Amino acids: CASSVPGQGAEAFF.